This T cell receptor beta chain was observed in a study of blood T cells in healthy people across ages. Primers used in a second PCR of about 6 to 11 cycles were a sample-barcoded 5' primer and a J-beta primer mix. The template-switch adaptor was a 5' adaptor with 12 random nucleotides. It tagged each cDNA molecule. TCRdb reprocessed the 5' RACE reads via MiXCR and lists one record per CDR3 protein. The data hold 1.5 million to 2 million distinct CDR3 sequences, with 30% to 40% observed a single time. About this clonotype: The antigen is unknown.

The CDR3 loop spans 17 amino acids. J lost 6 bases, V lost 4 bases, and 11 bases had no gene match. Germline V lookup: CDR1 SGDLS, CDR2 YYNGEE. Samples each had at least 5 micrograms of total RNA extracted. Study-level findings and limits: Per million T cells, TCR beta diversity dropped about linearly as age rose. Naive CD4+ cells and diversity were both higher in long-lived donors than in aged donors.

This chain joins TRBV9 and TRBJ2-1; TRBD2 aligns across 12 bases. The source of this sequence is a woman in her twenties or thirties in good health. The sequenced material came from blood. CDR3 amino acids: CASSPSPGLAGVNEQFF. The CDR3 coding sequence is TGTGCCAGCAGCCCCAGTCCGGGACTAGCGGGCGTCAATGAGCAGTTCTTC.